This TCR beta chain comes out of a study of cytomegalovirus exposure and HLA in healthy donors. Donors in the study were healthy people who gave bone marrow. Sampled while nominally healthy, donors likely had unrecorded immune exposures. A remark on this clone: Its antigen is unknown.

In the PCR, 60 Vbeta and 13 Jbeta primers were used. The protocol was immunoSEQ multiplex PCR, while the TCRdb copy is restricted to in-frame clones and leaves out a portion. The top ten hold roughly 9.7% of the sample, which has over 95,000 clones, around 77% seen once. Study-wide results and caveats: With later analysis, a missense DCLRE1C variant became linked to TCR beta V- and J-gene trimming. TCR beta sequences reportedly predicted most subjects' HLA-A and HLA-B alleles accurately.

Trimming took 4 bases from V and 6 from J, leaving 15 bases between them. The V gene's germline CDR1 is LGHNA and CDR2 YNFKEQ. This CDR3 contains 14 residues. The sequenced material came from PBMCs. The chain carries TRBV4-2 and TRBJ1-2; D is uncertain. The TCR comes from a man aged 40-49 years in good health and CMV-seropositive. CDR3 nucleotides: TGTGCCAGCAGCCCCGATGCCCGGCGGGATGGCTACACCTTC. This codes for CASSPDARRDGYTF.